This TCR beta chain was found in a study of cytomegalovirus exposure and HLA in healthy donors. Study-wide points: Differences between HLA loci emerged in a later analysis of TCR association rates, with DRB1 most and HLA-C fewest. It was taken for granted in presence/absence analyses that sequencing depth across donors was roughly uniform.

The ends were cut back, 0 bases at V and 0 bases at J, with 8 bases in the middle. This CDR3 comprises 15 residues. CDR1 and CDR2 (germline): KGHSH, LQKENI. In its sample, this clone was seen a few times. The antigen is not known. PCR used 60 Vbeta primers and 13 Jbeta primers. Some clones are missing from TCRdb's copy, which holds only in-frame ones; the method was immunoSEQ multiplex PCR. The sample includes about 82,000 clones, 55% to 65% of them seen just once. What was sequenced was PBMCs. This receptor was taken from a woman aged 40 to 50 in good health and CMV-seropositive. The chain recombines TRBV18 with TRBJ1-1; D perhaps matches TRBD1 (5 bases). The CDR3 DNA reads as TGTGCCAGCTCACCACCGGCAGGGATGAACACTGAAGCTTTCTTT. It yields the protein CASSPPAGMNTEAFF.